This TCR beta chain was obtained from a study of T cell repertoires in cytomegalovirus infection. TCRdb analysed the reads with MiXCR anew, one entry per CDR3 protein. The sample yields 200,000 to 250,000 distinct CDR3 sequences, 10% to 15% seen once. This clonotype showed up many times. Sample: PBMCs. The clonotype was recovered from a human donor in good health (CMV status not recorded). Some clones in this sample may be carry-over from other donors' samples.

CDR3 nucleotide sequence: TGTGCCAGCAGTTACTCTCAGGTCGGGACTACCTACGAGCAGTACTTC. Its translation is CASSYSQVGTTYEQYF. The chain uses TRBV6-2 or TRBV6-3 and TRBJ2-7; 7 bases agree with TRBD2. Per the germline V gene, CDR1 is MNHEY and CDR2 is SVGEGT. The CDR3 consists of 16 residues. Losses at the gene ends were 0 bases for V and 2 bases for J; bases not matched to a gene: 7.